This is a list of T cell receptor beta chains from one sample in a study of T cells after posttransplantation cyclophosphamide. Clones were read by immunoSEQ multiplex PCR, and TCRdb kept only the in-frame ones, dropping some. The sample yields some 38,000 clones, without any singletons. The source material was PBMCs. The receptors come from a man over 45 in good health, CMV-negative, and a related stem cell transplant donor. Each CDR3 is given with its conserved first and last residue. The order of the fields is CDR3 protein, CDR3 DNA, clone size, D gene, J gene, V gene. D genes are given only for firm matches. A row's size may be missing; if present it is once, few, many or a size class.

CDR3 protein: CASSVLQGVLHYEQYF
CDR3 DNA: TGTGCCAGCAGTGTGTTGCAGGGGGTACTCCACTACGAGCAGTACTTC
clone size: many
D gene: TRBD1
J gene: TRBJ2-7
V gene: TRBV6-4

CDR3 protein: CASSLFSRGQGDEQFF
CDR3 DNA: TGTGCCAGCAGCTTATTTAGTCGGGGACAGGGGGATGAGCAGTTCTTC
clone size: -
D gene: TRBD1
J gene: TRBJ2-1
V gene: TRBV7-3

CDR3 protein: CASIQGGGRSNQPQHF
CDR3 DNA: TGTGCCAGCATCCAAGGGGGAGGGAGGAGCAATCAGCCCCAGCATTTT
clone size: many
D gene: -
J gene: TRBJ1-5
V gene: TRBV7-8

CDR3 protein: CASRGGLNTEAFF
CDR3 DNA: TGTGCCAGCAGAGGAGGATTGAACACTGAAGCTTTCTTT
clone size: many
D gene: -
J gene: TRBJ1-1
V gene: TRBV6-1

CDR3 protein: CASSSTGVAHEQFF
CDR3 DNA: TGTGCCAGCAGCTCGACGGGAGTCGCCCATGAGCAGTTCTTC
clone size: many
D gene: -
J gene: TRBJ2-1
V gene: TRBV7-9

CDR3 protein: CASSQDPLSGSEDIQYF
CDR3 DNA: TGTGCCAGCAGCCAAGATCCCCTAAGCGGGAGCGAGGACATTCAGTACTTC
clone size: many
D gene: TRBD2
J gene: TRBJ2-4
V gene: TRBV4-2

CDR3 protein: CASSVGLAGSNEQFF
CDR3 DNA: TGTGCCAGCAGCGTAGGACTAGCGGGCTCCAATGAGCAGTTCTTC
clone size: -
D gene: TRBD2
J gene: TRBJ2-1
V gene: TRBV9

CDR3 protein: CASSLGGGEQFF
CDR3 DNA: TGCGCCAGCAGCTTGGGTGGAGGTGAGCAGTTCTTC
clone size: many
D gene: -
J gene: TRBJ2-1
V gene: TRBV5-1

CDR3 protein: CASSPDQGSLYEQYF
CDR3 DNA: TGTGCCAGCTCACCCGACCAAGGGAGTCTCTACGAGCAGTACTTC
clone size: many
D gene: -
J gene: TRBJ2-7
V gene: TRBV18

CDR3 protein: CASSWTDTNTEAFF
CDR3 DNA: TGTGCCAGCAGCTGGACAGATACGAACACTGAAGCTTTCTTT
clone size: many
D gene: -
J gene: TRBJ1-1
V gene: TRBV11-2

CDR3 protein: CASRAWQGTNNVLTF
CDR3 DNA: TGTGCCAGCAGGGCCTGGCAGGGCACTAACAACGTCCTGACTTTC
clone size: many
D gene: -
J gene: TRBJ2-6
V gene: TRBV6-5

CDR3 protein: CASSLLRYEQYF
CDR3 DNA: TGTGCCAGCAGTCTCCTTCGCTACGAGCAGTACTTC
clone size: few
D gene: -
J gene: TRBJ2-7
V gene: TRBV28

CDR3 protein: CASGAGAGADTQYF
CDR3 DNA: TGCGCCAGCGGAGCCGGAGCGGGAGCAGATACGCAGTATTTT
clone size: many
D gene: TRBD2
J gene: TRBJ2-3
V gene: TRBV5-1

CDR3 protein: CASSSGHNTEAFF
CDR3 DNA: TGTGCCAGCAGCTCGGGACACAACACTGAAGCTTTCTTT
clone size: many
D gene: -
J gene: TRBJ1-1
V gene: TRBV7-3

CDR3 protein: CASRDTATNEKLFF
CDR3 DNA: TGTGCCAGCAGGGACACAGCAACTAATGAAAAACTGTTTTTT
clone size: many
D gene: -
J gene: TRBJ1-4
V gene: TRBV6-1

CDR3 protein: CASSQYNSPLHF
CDR3 DNA: TGTGCCAGCAGTCAGTATAATTCACCCCTCCACTTT
clone size: -
D gene: -
J gene: TRBJ1-6
V gene: TRBV27

CDR3 protein: CASRTLAGDGLEQYF
CDR3 DNA: TGTGCCAGCAGGACCCTAGCGGGAGATGGCCTCGAGCAGTACTTC
clone size: many
D gene: TRBD2
J gene: TRBJ2-7
V gene: TRBV6-1

CDR3 protein: CASSPGTGGPGELFF
CDR3 DNA: TGCGCCAGCAGCCCCGGGACAGGGGGCCCCGGGGAACTGTTTTTT
clone size: many
D gene: TRBD1
J gene: TRBJ1-4
V gene: TRBV5-1

CDR3 protein: CASKRTDQETQYF
CDR3 DNA: TGTGCCAGCAAAAGGACAGACCAAGAGACCCAGTACTTC
clone size: few
D gene: -
J gene: TRBJ2-5
V gene: TRBV27

CDR3 protein: CASSTGQDYGYTF
CDR3 DNA: TGTGCCAGCTCGACAGGACAGGACTATGGCTACACCTTC
clone size: many
D gene: TRBD1
J gene: TRBJ1-2
V gene: TRBV18

CDR3 protein: CASSSPGDSFSYEQYF
CDR3 DNA: TGTGCCAGCAGCTCACCGGGGGACAGCTTCTCCTACGAGCAGTACTTC
clone size: -
D gene: -
J gene: TRBJ2-7
V gene: TRBV9

CDR3 protein: CASSPGTITDTQYF
CDR3 DNA: TGCGCCAGCAGCCCCGGGACTATCACAGATACGCAGTATTTT
clone size: many
D gene: TRBD2
J gene: TRBJ2-3
V gene: TRBV5-1

CDR3 protein: CASSDSRQLSSYNEQFF
CDR3 DNA: TGTGCCAGCTCAGACTCCCGACAGCTGAGCTCCTACAATGAGCAGTTCTTC
clone size: -
D gene: -
J gene: TRBJ2-1
V gene: TRBV18

CDR3 protein: CASSLAGTASLDGYTF
CDR3 DNA: TGTGCCAGCAGCTTAGCCGGGACAGCGAGCTTGGATGGCTACACCTTC
clone size: many
D gene: TRBD1
J gene: TRBJ1-2
V gene: TRBV7-9

CDR3 protein: CASSLGTVRSYEQYF
CDR3 DNA: TGTGCCAGCTCACTGGGGACAGTCAGATCCTACGAGCAGTACTTC
clone size: few
D gene: TRBD1
J gene: TRBJ2-7
V gene: TRBV18

CDR3 protein: CASSQGLAGSREQYF
CDR3 DNA: TGTGCCAGCAGCCAAGGGCTAGCGGGATCGCGCGAGCAGTACTTC
clone size: few
D gene: TRBD2
J gene: TRBJ2-7
V gene: TRBV14

CDR3 protein: CASSEGLAGGPYEQYF
CDR3 DNA: TGCGCCAGCAGTGAGGGACTAGCGGGAGGGCCATACGAGCAGTACTTC
clone size: many
D gene: TRBD2
J gene: TRBJ2-7
V gene: TRBV10-1

CDR3 protein: CASSSTTGAGSGELFF
CDR3 DNA: TGTGCCAGCAGCTCAACGACAGGGGCCGGGTCCGGGGAGCTGTTTTTT
clone size: many
D gene: TRBD1
J gene: TRBJ2-2
V gene: TRBV5-5

CDR3 protein: CASSSWTGTYNEQFF
CDR3 DNA: TGTGCCAGCAGCAGCTGGACAGGGACCTACAATGAGCAGTTCTTC
clone size: many
D gene: TRBD1
J gene: TRBJ2-1
V gene: TRBV5-5

CDR3 protein: CASSPQEGSSGYEQYF
CDR3 DNA: TGTGCCAGCTCACCGCAGGAGGGGTCTTCTGGCTACGAGCAGTACTTC
clone size: many
D gene: -
J gene: TRBJ2-7
V gene: TRBV18

CDR3 protein: CASRKGLDTGELFF
CDR3 DNA: TGTGCCAGCAGGAAGGGACTTGACACCGGGGAGCTGTTTTTT
clone size: many
D gene: -
J gene: TRBJ2-2
V gene: TRBV7-9

CDR3 protein: CASSLNSGGDPRSDTQYF
CDR3 DNA: TGTGCCAGCAGCTTAAATAGCGGGGGAGACCCCAGGTCAGATACGCAGTATTTT
clone size: -
D gene: TRBD2
J gene: TRBJ2-3
V gene: TRBV7-2

CDR3 protein: CASSPRQVGQPQHF
CDR3 DNA: TGTGCCAGCAGCCCCCGACAGGTTGGGCAGCCCCAGCATTTT
clone size: many
D gene: -
J gene: TRBJ1-5
V gene: TRBV7-8

CDR3 protein: CASSFLAGATDTQYF
CDR3 DNA: TGTGCCAGCAGTTTTCTAGCGGGGGCCACAGATACGCAGTATTTT
clone size: -
D gene: TRBD2
J gene: TRBJ2-3
V gene: TRBV27

CDR3 protein: CASTSAGQPQHF
CDR3 DNA: TGTGCCAGCACTTCGGCGGGACAGCCCCAGCATTTT
clone size: many
D gene: -
J gene: TRBJ1-5
V gene: TRBV27

CDR3 protein: CASSFSGTHNEQFF
CDR3 DNA: TGTGCCAGCAGTTTCAGCGGGACCCACAATGAGCAGTTCTTC
clone size: many
D gene: TRBD2
J gene: TRBJ2-1
V gene: TRBV6-5

CDR3 protein: CSVESQGSTEAFF
CDR3 DNA: TGCAGCGTTGAAAGTCAAGGGAGTACTGAAGCTTTCTTT
clone size: many
D gene: -
J gene: TRBJ1-1
V gene: TRBV29-1

CDR3 protein: CASSSGASGAYNEQFF
CDR3 DNA: TGTGCCAGCAGCTCCGGGGCTAGCGGAGCCTACAATGAGCAGTTCTTC
clone size: many
D gene: TRBD2
J gene: TRBJ2-1
V gene: TRBV7-9

CDR3 protein: CASSESDSGYYNEQFF
CDR3 DNA: TGCGCCAGCAGTGAGTCCGATAGCGGGTACTACAATGAGCAGTTCTTC
clone size: -
D gene: TRBD2
J gene: TRBJ2-1
V gene: TRBV10-1

CDR3 protein: CASSESGAGFQETQYF
CDR3 DNA: TGCGCCAGCAGTGAGTCGGGAGCGGGCTTCCAAGAGACCCAGTACTTC
clone size: few
D gene: -
J gene: TRBJ2-5
V gene: TRBV10-2

CDR3 protein: CASSIWSSGSGYTF
CDR3 DNA: TGTGCCAGTAGTATTTGGTCGTCCGGGTCCGGCTACACCTTC
clone size: many
D gene: -
J gene: TRBJ1-2
V gene: TRBV19

CDR3 protein: CASSFGDSPLHF
CDR3 DNA: TGTGCCAGCAGCTTTGGAGATTCACCCCTCCACTTT
clone size: many
D gene: -
J gene: TRBJ1-6
V gene: TRBV7-2

CDR3 protein: CASRLFSGNTIYF
CDR3 DNA: TGTGCCAGTAGACTGTTCTCTGGAAACACCATATATTTT
clone size: many
D gene: -
J gene: TRBJ1-3
V gene: TRBV19

CDR3 protein: CASSGRGGETQYF
CDR3 DNA: TGTGCCAGCAGTGGCCGGGGGGGGGAGACCCAGTACTTC
clone size: -
D gene: TRBD2
J gene: TRBJ2-5
V gene: TRBV2

CDR3 protein: CAWNSAGGLGNTIYF
CDR3 DNA: TGTGCCTGGAATTCGGCAGGGGGATTGGGAAACACCATATATTTT
clone size: many
D gene: TRBD1
J gene: TRBJ1-3
V gene: TRBV30

CDR3 protein: CASSYRGSGNTIYF
CDR3 DNA: TGTGCCAGCAGTTACCGGGGGTCTGGAAACACCATATATTTT
clone size: many
D gene: -
J gene: TRBJ1-3
V gene: TRBV6-5

CDR3 protein: CASSPTSGGAEEQFF
CDR3 DNA: TGTGCCAGCAGTCCGACTAGCGGGGGGGCGGAGGAGCAGTTCTTC
clone size: many
D gene: TRBD2
J gene: TRBJ2-1
V gene: TRBV6-4

CDR3 protein: CASSPSSGRGGDTQYF
CDR3 DNA: TGTGCCAGCAGTCCTTCTAGCGGGAGAGGGGGAGATACGCAGTATTTT
clone size: few
D gene: TRBD2
J gene: TRBJ2-3
V gene: TRBV27

CDR3 protein: CASSLTGTNTEAFF
CDR3 DNA: TGCGCCAGCAGCTTGACGGGAACGAACACTGAAGCTTTCTTT
clone size: many
D gene: -
J gene: TRBJ1-1
V gene: TRBV5-1

CDR3 protein: CASSFWGGSTQETQYF
CDR3 DNA: TGTGCCAGCAGCTTTTGGGGAGGCAGTACACAAGAGACCCAGTACTTC
clone size: many
D gene: -
J gene: TRBJ2-5
V gene: TRBV11-1

CDR3 protein: CASRPTSGSYEQYF
CDR3 DNA: TGTGCCAGCAGGCCAACTAGCGGCTCCTACGAGCAGTACTTC
clone size: many
D gene: TRBD2
J gene: TRBJ2-7
V gene: TRBV6-5

CDR3 protein: CASSQDGRLAGVNEQFF
CDR3 DNA: TGTGCCAGCAGCCAAGATGGTCGACTAGCGGGGGTTAATGAGCAGTTCTTC
clone size: many
D gene: TRBD2
J gene: TRBJ2-1
V gene: TRBV14

CDR3 protein: CASSLGGRAGTDTQYF
CDR3 DNA: TGTGCCAGCAGCTTAGGAGGGAGGGCTGGGACAGATACGCAGTATTTT
clone size: few
D gene: TRBD2
J gene: TRBJ2-3
V gene: TRBV7-9

CDR3 protein: CASSERQGPTGQNTEAFF
CDR3 DNA: TGTGCCAGTAGTGAGAGACAGGGGCCCACAGGCCAGAACACTGAAGCTTTCTTT
clone size: many
D gene: TRBD1
J gene: TRBJ1-1
V gene: TRBV19

CDR3 protein: CASSPRGGLNTGELFF
CDR3 DNA: TGTGCCAGCAGCCCCCGGGGAGGCCTGAACACCGGGGAGCTGTTTTTT
clone size: -
D gene: -
J gene: TRBJ2-2
V gene: TRBV7-9